The clone carrying this TCR beta chain occurred many times. Its specificity is not known. This record comes from a study of identical twins. Study-wide points: Models underestimated out-of-frame TCR alpha sharing in monozygotic twins. Invariant MAIT and iNKT cells could partly confound zero-insertion analyses. In beta out-of-frame sequences, the excess sharing between twins was weaker.

The CDR3 contains 15 residues. Trimming left V 5 bases short and J 4 bases short, with 15 bases between. Germline V gene lookup returns CDR1 SEHNR and CDR2 FQNEAQ (reference sequence). TCRdb re-called the 5' RACE reads through MiXCR, storing one row per CDR3 protein. The profile shows 640,000 or so distinct CDR3 sequences, around 6.1% of them singletons. The sequence derives from a man between 18 and 35 years old in good health. Source material: naive T cells sorted from blood. The gene calls are TRBV7-9 and TRBJ2-1; D is possibly TRBD2 (6 bases). This chain's CDR3 is CASSTGLTLYNEQFF. The DNA of the CDR3 is TGTGCCAGCAGCACCGGACTAACATTATACAATGAGCAGTTCTTC.